These T cell receptor beta chains were read from a single sample in a study of cytomegalovirus exposure and HLA in healthy donors. Data came from immunoSEQ multiplex PCR; TCRdb stores just in-frame clones and leaves some out. Here the sample spans about 130,000 clones, roughly 95% being singletons. The sequenced sample consisted of PBMCs. These receptors were taken from a man in his late teens or twenties in good health and CMV-seronegative. Both conserved end residues are part of each CDR3. Fields, in order: CDR3 DNA, CDR3 protein, J gene, D gene, V gene, clone size, CDR3 length. D genes are given only for firm matches. For some rows the clone size is stated as once, few or many, or as a class when expanded; others skip it.

cdr3_nt: TGTGCCAGCAGCTTATTGGGACAGGGGGGGGATACGCAGTATTTT; cdr3_aa: CASSLLGQGGDTQYF; j_call: TRBJ2-3; d_call: TRBD1; v_call: TRBV11-2; clone_size: NA; cdr3_length: 15
cdr3_nt: TGTGCCAGCAGTTTTATTGTAGCGGGATCGAACACCGGGGAGCTGTTTTTT; cdr3_aa: CASSFIVAGSNTGELFF; j_call: TRBJ2-2; d_call: TRBD2; v_call: TRBV2; clone_size: NA; cdr3_length: 17
cdr3_nt: TGTGCCAGCAGCTGGAGCGGGAGGGCAGATACGCAGTATTTT; cdr3_aa: CASSWSGRADTQYF; j_call: TRBJ2-3; d_call: TRBD2; v_call: TRBV7-9; clone_size: NA; cdr3_length: 14
cdr3_nt: TGTGCCACCTCCATCGACAGCTTATCCTACAATGAGCAGTTCTTC; cdr3_aa: CATSIDSLSYNEQFF; j_call: TRBJ2-1; d_call: NA; v_call: TRBV25-1; clone_size: NA; cdr3_length: 15
cdr3_nt: TGCGCCAGCAGCCGGACTAGCGGGAGCATAGAGACCCAGTACTTC; cdr3_aa: CASSRTSGSIETQYF; j_call: TRBJ2-5; d_call: TRBD2; v_call: TRBV5-1; clone_size: NA; cdr3_length: 15
cdr3_nt: TGTGCCAGCTCACCAGGAGCAGGGTACTCCTACAATGAGCAGTTCTTC; cdr3_aa: CASSPGAGYSYNEQFF; j_call: TRBJ2-1; d_call: NA; v_call: TRBV18; clone_size: once; cdr3_length: 16
cdr3_nt: TGCGCCAGCAGCCAATTAGCGGGAGGGTTACGGGATGAGCAGTTCTTC; cdr3_aa: CASSQLAGGLRDEQFF; j_call: TRBJ2-1; d_call: TRBD2; v_call: TRBV4-3; clone_size: NA; cdr3_length: 16
cdr3_nt: TGCAGCGCGTATTCCTACAATGAGCAGTTCTTC; cdr3_aa: CSAYSYNEQFF; j_call: TRBJ2-1; d_call: NA; v_call: TRBV29-1; clone_size: NA; cdr3_length: 11
cdr3_nt: TGTGCCAGCAGCTACAGGGAGACTAGCGGGTCTTACGAGCAGTACTTC; cdr3_aa: CASSYRETSGSYEQYF; j_call: TRBJ2-7; d_call: TRBD2; v_call: TRBV11-3; clone_size: NA; cdr3_length: 16
cdr3_nt: TGTGCCAGCAGCCCCCGGGACTACAATGAGCAGTTCTTC; cdr3_aa: CASSPRDYNEQFF; j_call: TRBJ2-1; d_call: NA; v_call: TRBV9; clone_size: NA; cdr3_length: 13
cdr3_nt: TGCGCCAGTATAGATAGCGGGAGAGGCTATGAGCAGTTCTTC; cdr3_aa: CASIDSGRGYEQFF; j_call: TRBJ2-1; d_call: TRBD2; v_call: TRBV10-2; clone_size: once; cdr3_length: 14
cdr3_nt: TGTGCCAGCAGCCGCGGGACCCAGTACCAAGAGACCCAGTACTTC; cdr3_aa: CASSRGTQYQETQYF; j_call: TRBJ2-5; d_call: NA; v_call: TRBV6-5; clone_size: once; cdr3_length: 15
cdr3_nt: TGTGCCAGCAGCGAACAGGGATTTGGCTACACCTTC; cdr3_aa: CASSEQGFGYTF; j_call: TRBJ1-2; d_call: NA; v_call: TRBV11-3; clone_size: few; cdr3_length: 12
cdr3_nt: TGTGCCAGCAGTTTGTCTAGCGGGAGCAGAAACATTCAGTACTTC; cdr3_aa: CASSLSSGSRNIQYF; j_call: TRBJ2-4; d_call: TRBD2; v_call: TRBV28; clone_size: NA; cdr3_length: 15